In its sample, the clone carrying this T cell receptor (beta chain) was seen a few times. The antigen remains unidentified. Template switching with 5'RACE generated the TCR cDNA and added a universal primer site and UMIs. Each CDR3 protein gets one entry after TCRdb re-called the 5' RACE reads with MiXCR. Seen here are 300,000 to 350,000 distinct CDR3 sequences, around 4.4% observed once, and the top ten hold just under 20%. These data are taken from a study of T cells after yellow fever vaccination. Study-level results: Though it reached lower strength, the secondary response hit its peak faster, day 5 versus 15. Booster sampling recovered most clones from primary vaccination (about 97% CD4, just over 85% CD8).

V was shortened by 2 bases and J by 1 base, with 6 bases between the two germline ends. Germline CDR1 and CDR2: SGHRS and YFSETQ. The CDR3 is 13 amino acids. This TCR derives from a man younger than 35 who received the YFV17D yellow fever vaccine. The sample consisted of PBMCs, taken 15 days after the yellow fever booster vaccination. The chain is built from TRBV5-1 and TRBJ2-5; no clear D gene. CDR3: CASSFWSQETQYF. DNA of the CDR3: TGCGCCAGCAGCTTCTGGAGCCAAGAGACCCAGTACTTC.